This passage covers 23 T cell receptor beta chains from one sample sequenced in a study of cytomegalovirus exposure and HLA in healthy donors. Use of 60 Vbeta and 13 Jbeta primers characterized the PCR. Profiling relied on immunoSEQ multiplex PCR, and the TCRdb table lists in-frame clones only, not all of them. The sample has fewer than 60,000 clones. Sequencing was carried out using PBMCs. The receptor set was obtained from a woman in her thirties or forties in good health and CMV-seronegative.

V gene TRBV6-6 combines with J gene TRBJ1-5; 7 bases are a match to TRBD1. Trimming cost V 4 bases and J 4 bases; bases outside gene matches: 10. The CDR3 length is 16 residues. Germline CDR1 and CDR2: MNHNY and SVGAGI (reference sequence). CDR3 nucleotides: TGTGCCAGCAGTTCCCCGACAGGGATACAAAATCAGCCCCAGCATTTT. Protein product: CASSSPTGIQNQPQHF.

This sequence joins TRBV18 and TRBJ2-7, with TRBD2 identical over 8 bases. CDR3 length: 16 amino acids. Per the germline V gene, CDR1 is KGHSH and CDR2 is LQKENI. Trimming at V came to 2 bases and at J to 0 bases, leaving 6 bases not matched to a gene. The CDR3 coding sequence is TGTGCCAGCTCACCAAGTAGCGGGATGTTCTCCTACGAGCAGTACTTC. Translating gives CASSPSSGMFSYEQYF.

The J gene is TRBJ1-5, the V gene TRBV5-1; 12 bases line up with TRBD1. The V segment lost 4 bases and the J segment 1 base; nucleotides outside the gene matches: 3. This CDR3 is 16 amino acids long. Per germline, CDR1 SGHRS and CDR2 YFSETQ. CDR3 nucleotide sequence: TGCGCCAGCAGCCCGGGACAGGGGGCCAGCAATCAGCCCCAGCATTTT. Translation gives CASSPGQGASNQPQHF.

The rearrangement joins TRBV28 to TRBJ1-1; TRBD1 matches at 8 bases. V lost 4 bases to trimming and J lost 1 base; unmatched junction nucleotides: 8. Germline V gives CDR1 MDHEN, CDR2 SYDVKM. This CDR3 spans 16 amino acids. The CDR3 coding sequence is TGTGCCAGCAGTTCGGACAGGGTCTTTTCGAACACTGAAGCTTTCTTT. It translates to CASSSDRVFSNTEAFF.

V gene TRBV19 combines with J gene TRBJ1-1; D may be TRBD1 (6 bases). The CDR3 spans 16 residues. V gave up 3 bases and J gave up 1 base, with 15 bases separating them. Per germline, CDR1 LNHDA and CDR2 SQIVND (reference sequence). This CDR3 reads CASSISTTGGNTEAFF. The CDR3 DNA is TGTGCCAGTAGTATCTCCACGACAGGCGGGAACACTGAAGCTTTCTTT.

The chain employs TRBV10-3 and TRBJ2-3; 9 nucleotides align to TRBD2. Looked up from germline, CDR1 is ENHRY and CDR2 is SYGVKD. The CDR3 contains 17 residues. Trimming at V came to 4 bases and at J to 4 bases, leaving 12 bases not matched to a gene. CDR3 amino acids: CAISGAKVAGVSDTQYF. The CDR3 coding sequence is TGTGCCATCAGTGGGGCAAAGGTAGCGGGAGTCTCAGATACGCAGTATTTT.

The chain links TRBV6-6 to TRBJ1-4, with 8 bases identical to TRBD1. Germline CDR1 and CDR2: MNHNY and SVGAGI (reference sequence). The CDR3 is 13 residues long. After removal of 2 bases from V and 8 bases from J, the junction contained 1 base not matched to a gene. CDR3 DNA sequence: TGTGCCAGCAGTTACAGGGACAGGGAAAAACTGTTTTTT. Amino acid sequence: CASSYRDREKLFF.

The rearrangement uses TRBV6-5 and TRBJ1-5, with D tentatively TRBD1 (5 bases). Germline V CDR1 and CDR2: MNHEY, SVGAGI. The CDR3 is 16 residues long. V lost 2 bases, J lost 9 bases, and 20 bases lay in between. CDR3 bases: TGTGCCAGCAGTTACGGCGGGGACCAAGGGATTTGGCCCCAGCATTTT. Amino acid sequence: CASSYGGDQGIWPQHF.

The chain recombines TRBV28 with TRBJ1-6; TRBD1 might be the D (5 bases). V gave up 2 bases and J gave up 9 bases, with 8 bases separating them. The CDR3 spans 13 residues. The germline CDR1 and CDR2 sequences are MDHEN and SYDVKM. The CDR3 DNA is TGTGCCAGCAGTTTAGTGGGGGGTTCACCCCTCCACTTT. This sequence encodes CASSLVGGSPLHF.

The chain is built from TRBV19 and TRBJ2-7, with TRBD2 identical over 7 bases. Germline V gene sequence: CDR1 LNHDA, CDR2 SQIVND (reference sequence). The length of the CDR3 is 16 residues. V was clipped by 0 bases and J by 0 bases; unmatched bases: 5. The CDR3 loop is CASSIDGRGSSYEQYF. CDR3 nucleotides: TGTGCCAGTAGTATAGATGGGCGGGGGAGCTCCTACGAGCAGTACTTC.

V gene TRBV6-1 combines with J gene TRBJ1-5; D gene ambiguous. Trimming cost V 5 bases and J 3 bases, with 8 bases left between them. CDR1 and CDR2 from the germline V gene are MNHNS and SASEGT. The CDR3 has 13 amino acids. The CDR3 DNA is TGTGCCAGCAGTAATGAAGCCAATCAGCCCCAGCATTTT. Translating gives CASSNEANQPQHF.

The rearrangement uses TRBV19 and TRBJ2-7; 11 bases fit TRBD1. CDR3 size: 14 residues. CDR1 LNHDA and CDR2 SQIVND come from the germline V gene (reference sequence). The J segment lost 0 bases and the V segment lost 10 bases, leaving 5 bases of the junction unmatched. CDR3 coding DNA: TGTGCCACGGGGGACAGGGGGAGCTCCTACGAGCAGTACTTC. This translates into CATGDRGSSYEQYF.

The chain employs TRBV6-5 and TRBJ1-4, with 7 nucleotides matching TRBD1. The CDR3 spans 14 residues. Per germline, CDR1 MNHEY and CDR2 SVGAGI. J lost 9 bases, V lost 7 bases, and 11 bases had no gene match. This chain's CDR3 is CASTGTAGDQKLFF. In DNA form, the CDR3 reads TGTGCCAGCACGGGGACAGCCGGGGACCAAAAACTGTTTTTT.

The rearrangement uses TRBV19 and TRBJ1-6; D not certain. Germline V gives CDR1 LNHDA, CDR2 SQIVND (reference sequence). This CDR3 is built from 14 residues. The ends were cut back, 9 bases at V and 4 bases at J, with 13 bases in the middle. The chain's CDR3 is CASRHEGYNSPLHF. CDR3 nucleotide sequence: TGTGCCAGCCGGCATGAGGGTTATAATTCACCCCTCCACTTT.

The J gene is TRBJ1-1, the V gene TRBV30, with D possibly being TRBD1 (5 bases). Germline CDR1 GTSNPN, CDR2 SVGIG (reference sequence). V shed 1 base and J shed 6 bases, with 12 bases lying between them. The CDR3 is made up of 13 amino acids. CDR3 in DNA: TGTGCCTGGAGTGAGGTTCCAGGGTCTGAAGCTTTCTTT. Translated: CAWSEVPGSEAFF.

In DNA, the CDR3 is TGTGCCAGCAGCTTAGATAGCTTGGAGGGGCCGAGGAATACGCAGTATTTT. It is translated as CASSLDSLEGPRNTQYF. This chain connects TRBV7-6 to TRBJ2-3; a possible D gene is TRBD2 (6 bases). CDR3 length equals 17 residues. V lost 1 base to trimming and J lost 7 bases, with 21 bases between them. Germline values: CDR1 SGHVS, CDR2 FNYEAQ.

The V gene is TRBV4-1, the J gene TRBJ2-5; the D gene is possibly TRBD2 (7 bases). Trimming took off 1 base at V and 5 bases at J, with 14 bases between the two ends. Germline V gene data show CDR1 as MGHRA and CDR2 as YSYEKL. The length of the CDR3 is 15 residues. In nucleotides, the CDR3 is TGCGCCAGCAGCCAAGGCGGGGGCCAACTGGAGACCCAGTACTTC. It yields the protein CASSQGGGQLETQYF.

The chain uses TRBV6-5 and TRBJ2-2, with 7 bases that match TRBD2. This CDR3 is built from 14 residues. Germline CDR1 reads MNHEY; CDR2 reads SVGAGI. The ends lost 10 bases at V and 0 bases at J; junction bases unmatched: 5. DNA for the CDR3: TGTGCCACAAAGCGGGAATCGAACACCGGGGAGCTGTTTTTT. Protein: CATKRESNTGELFF.

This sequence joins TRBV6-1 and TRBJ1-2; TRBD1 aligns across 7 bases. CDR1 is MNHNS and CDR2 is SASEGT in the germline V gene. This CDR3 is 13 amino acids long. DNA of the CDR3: TGTGTTGGACAGGACCTTACTAACTATGGCTACACCTTC. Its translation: CVGQDLTNYGYTF.

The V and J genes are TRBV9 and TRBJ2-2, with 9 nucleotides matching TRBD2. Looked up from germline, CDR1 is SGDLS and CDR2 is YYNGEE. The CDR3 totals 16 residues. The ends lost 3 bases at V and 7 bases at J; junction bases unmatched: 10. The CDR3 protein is CASSALLSGGHGELFF. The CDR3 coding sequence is TGTGCCAGCAGCGCCCTCCTAAGCGGGGGGCACGGGGAGCTGTTTTTT.

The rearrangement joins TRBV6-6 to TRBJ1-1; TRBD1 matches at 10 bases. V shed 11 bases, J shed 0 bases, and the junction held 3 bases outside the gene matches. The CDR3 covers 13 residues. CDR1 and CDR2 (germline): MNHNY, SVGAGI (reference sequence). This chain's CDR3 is CAGGQGLNTEAFF. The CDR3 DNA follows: TGTGCCGGGGGACAGGGGTTGAACACTGAAGCTTTCTTT.

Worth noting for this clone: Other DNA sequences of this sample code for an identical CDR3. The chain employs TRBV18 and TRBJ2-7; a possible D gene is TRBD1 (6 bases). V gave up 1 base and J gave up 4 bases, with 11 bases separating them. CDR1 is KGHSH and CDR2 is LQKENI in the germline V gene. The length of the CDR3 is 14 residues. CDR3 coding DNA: TGTGCCAGCTCACCACAGACAGGACTTTACGAGCAGTACTTC. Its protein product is CASSPQTGLYEQYF.

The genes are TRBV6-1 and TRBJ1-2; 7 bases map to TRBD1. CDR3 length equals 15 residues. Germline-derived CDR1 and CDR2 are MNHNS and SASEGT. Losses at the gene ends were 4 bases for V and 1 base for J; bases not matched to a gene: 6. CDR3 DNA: TGTGCCAGCAGTGCCGGGACAGCCATTAACTATGGCTACACCTTC. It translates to CASSAGTAINYGYTF.